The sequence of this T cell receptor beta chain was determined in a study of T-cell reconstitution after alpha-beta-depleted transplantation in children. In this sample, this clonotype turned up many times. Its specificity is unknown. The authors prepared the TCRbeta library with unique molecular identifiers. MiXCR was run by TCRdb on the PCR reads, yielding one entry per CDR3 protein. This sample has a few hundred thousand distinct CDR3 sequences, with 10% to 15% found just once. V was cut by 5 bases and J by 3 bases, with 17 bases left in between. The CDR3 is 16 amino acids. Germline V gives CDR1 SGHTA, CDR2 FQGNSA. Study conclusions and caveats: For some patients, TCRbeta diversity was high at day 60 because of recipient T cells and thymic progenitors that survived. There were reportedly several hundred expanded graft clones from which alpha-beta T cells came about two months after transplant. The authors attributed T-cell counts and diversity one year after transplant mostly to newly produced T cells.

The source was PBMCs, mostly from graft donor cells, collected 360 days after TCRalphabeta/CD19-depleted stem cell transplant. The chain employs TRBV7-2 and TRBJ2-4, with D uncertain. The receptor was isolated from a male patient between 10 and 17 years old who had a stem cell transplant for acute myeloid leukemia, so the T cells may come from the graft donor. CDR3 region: CASSQKLPAGKNIQYF. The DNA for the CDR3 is TGTGCCAGCAGCCAAAAGCTCCCGGCAGGCAAAAACATTCAGTACTTC.